A single sample gave rise to the 18 T cell receptor beta chains below, sequenced in a study of blood T cell repertoires in COVID-19. Method: immunoSEQ multiplex PCR; TCRdb's copy keeps in-frame clones and lacks some. The table lists about 320,000 clones, roughly 85% of them singletons. The specimen sequenced was peripheral blood. These receptors all come from a human donor in a cohort sampled during active COVID-19.

The chain links TRBV5-1 to TRBJ1-3; no reliable D call. Trimming left V 4 bases short and J 5 bases short, with 13 bases between. Per the germline V gene, CDR1 is SGHRS and CDR2 is YFSETQ. The CDR3 consists of 14 residues. The DNA of the CDR3 is TGCGCCAGCAGCGACGGGAATCGTAGAAACACCATATATTTT. Its translation is CASSDGNRRNTIYF.

The chain employs TRBV10-1 and TRBJ1-2, with D uncertain. Germline-derived CDR1 and CDR2 are WNHNN and SYGVQD (reference sequence). V shed 3 bases and J shed 1 base, with 6 bases lying between them. This CDR3 contains 13 residues. In DNA form, the CDR3 reads TGCGCCAGCAGTGAAACAGATAACTATGGCTACACCTTC. Amino acids: CASSETDNYGYTF.

This clone was seen a single time. The rearrangement links TRBV12-3 or TRBV12-4 to TRBJ1-1; D gene uncertain. Trimming took off 6 bases at V and 7 bases at J, with 12 bases between the two ends. The CDR3 runs to 12 residues. CDR3 DNA: TGTGCCAGCAGCACTGGACGGGATGAAGCTTTCTTT. This sequence encodes CASSTGRDEAFF.

The rearrangement joins TRBV12-3 or TRBV12-4 to TRBJ1-2; D gene unclear. CDR3 length: 11 residues. V was cut by 8 bases and J by 5 bases, with 9 bases left in between. In DNA form, the CDR3 reads TGTGCCAGCGGTGAGGGTTATGGCTACACCTTC. This gives the protein CASGEGYGYTF.

The chain is built from TRBV6-5 and TRBJ1-5, with a possible D match to TRBD1 (5 bases). Germline CDR1 reads MNHEY; CDR2 reads SVGAGI. V lost 4 bases and J lost 8, with 12 bases in between. This CDR3 has 13 amino acids. CDR3 amino acids: CASSLGQSKPQHF. The DNA of the CDR3 is TGTGCCAGCAGTTTAGGACAATCGAAGCCCCAGCATTTT.

The rearrangement links TRBV4-1 to TRBJ1-4; D is unresolved. CDR1 and CDR2 (germline): MGHRA, YSYEKL. The CDR3 is made up of 14 amino acids. V shed 2 bases and J shed 2 bases, with 6 bases lying between them. CDR3 sequence (DNA): TGCGCCAGCAGCCAAACCGGGACTAATGAAAAACTGTTTTTT. Amino acid sequence: CASSQTGTNEKLFF.

The DNA of the CDR3 is TGTGCCGGCGGGTATACAGAGGTCAATGAGCAGTTCTTC. Translating gives CAGGYTEVNEQFF. The genes are TRBV12-3 or TRBV12-4 and TRBJ2-1; possible D gene TRBD2, 5 bases. This CDR3 region has 13 residues. Deletions cut 11 bases from V and 6 bases from J, with 17 bases between.

The J gene is TRBJ1-2, the V gene TRBV28; 7 bases line up with TRBD1. The junction had 12 bases not matched to a gene; V was cut back by 5 bases and J by 6 bases. Germline CDR1 reads MDHEN; CDR2 reads SYDVKM. The CDR3 consists of 15 residues. Written as DNA, the CDR3 is TGTGCCAGCAGTCCTTCTTCAGGGGGAATACATGGCTACACCTTC. The encoded protein is CASSPSSGGIHGYTF.

This clone was recorded at least ten times. J is TRBJ1-4 and V is TRBV6-4; TRBD1 is a possible D gene (6 bases). CDR3 length equals 13 residues. V was pared by 4 bases and J by 3 bases, with 6 bases between. The germline V gene has CDR1 MRHNA and CDR2 SNTAGT. In DNA, the CDR3 is TGTGCCAGCAGTGCAGGGGCTAATGAAAAACTGTTTTTT. Its protein product is CASSAGANEKLFF.

V gene TRBV11-3 combines with J gene TRBJ2-2, with TRBD2 matching 9 bases. Trimming took 2 bases from V and 3 from J; bases not matched to a gene: 1. This CDR3 comprises 15 residues. The germline V gene encodes CDR1 SGHNT and CDR2 YENEEA. The CDR3 protein is CASSLTSGYTGELFF. The CDR3 DNA reads as TGTGCCAGCAGCTTAACTAGCGGGTACACCGGGGAGCTGTTTTTT.

This clone appeared a single time. The rearrangement uses TRBV27 and TRBJ1-1, with a possible D match to TRBD1 (6 bases). This CDR3 comprises 15 residues. Germline assignment: CDR1 MNHEY and CDR2 SMNVEV (reference sequence). V was trimmed by 3 bases and J by 3 bases, leaving 14 bases between them. This chain's CDR3 is CASSLWNPGDTEAFF. The CDR3 nucleotides are TGTGCCAGCAGTTTGTGGAATCCAGGGGACACTGAAGCTTTCTTT.

The chain is built from TRBV30 and TRBJ1-2, with D perhaps TRBD1 (5 bases). This CDR3 region has 13 residues. Trimming took 1 base from V and 1 from J, leaving 7 bases between them. CDR1 and CDR2 from the germline V gene are GTSNPN and SVGIG (reference sequence). CDR3: CAWSGRDNYGYTF. The DNA for the CDR3 is TGTGCCTGGAGTGGCAGGGATAACTATGGCTACACCTTC.

The chain has TRBV14 and TRBJ1-4; D gene unclear. The CDR3 loop spans 16 amino acids. Trimming took off 6 bases at V and 4 bases at J, with 18 bases between the two ends. Germline V gene data show CDR1 as SGHDN and CDR2 as FVKESK. The CDR3, as DNA: TGTGCCAGCAGTCAATCTTTTTTAACGAGTAATGAAAAACTGTTTTTT. As protein: CASSQSFLTSNEKLFF.

V usage is TRBV5-5 and J usage is TRBJ1-1, with 12 bases that match TRBD1. The CDR3 is 17 residues long. CDR1 and CDR2 from the germline V gene are SGHKS and YYEKEE (reference sequence). V trimming: 4 bases; J trimming: 1 base; junction bases outside the gene matches: 8. CDR3 in amino acids: CASSHGTGGRGNTEAFF. The DNA for the CDR3 is TGTGCCAGCAGCCATGGGACAGGGGGCCGAGGGAACACTGAAGCTTTCTTT. Full variable domain (outside the CDR3, taken from reference TRBV5-5 and TRBJ1-1): DAGVTQSPTHLIKTRGQQVTLRCSPISGHKSVSWYQQVLGQGPQFIFQYYEKEERGRGNFPDRFSARQFPNYSSELNVNALLLGDSALYLCASSHGTGGRGNTEAFFGQGTRLTVV.

This clone occurred many times. The chain is built from TRBV30 and TRBJ1-2, with TRBD1 as a possible D gene (5 bases). This CDR3 spans 12 amino acids. The V end lost 5 bases, the J end lost 4 bases, and 11 bases lay between the germline ends. The germline gives CDR1 GTSNPN, CDR2 SVGIG (reference sequence). DNA of the CDR3: TGTGCCTGGGGCAGGGATGGCTATGGCTACACCTTC. This sequence encodes CAWGRDGYGYTF.

This chain links TRBV5-6 with TRBJ1-5; no reliable D call. This CDR3 contains 16 residues. V lost 3 bases to trimming and J lost 2 bases, with 15 bases between them. Germline loops: CDR1 SGHDT, CDR2 YYEEEE. CDR3 loop: CASSSTVDWGNQPQHF. The CDR3 nucleotides read TGTGCCAGCAGCTCAACGGTGGACTGGGGCAATCAGCCCCAGCATTTT.

V and J are TRBV10-1 and TRBJ2-2; 11 nucleotides agree with TRBD2. The CDR3 is 15 amino acids. Unmatched junction bases numbered 6, after V lost 6 bases and J lost 6 bases. In germline, CDR1 is WNHNN, CDR2 SYGVQD (reference sequence). The CDR3: CASSLAGGRAGELFF. CDR3 DNA: TGCGCCAGCAGCCTAGCGGGGGGCAGGGCCGGGGAGCTGTTTTTT.

The gene calls are TRBV9 and TRBJ2-7; D possibly corresponds to TRBD1 (6 bases). Trimming took off 2 bases at V and 2 bases at J, with 11 bases between the two ends. Germline CDR1 and CDR2: SGDLS and YYNGEE. The CDR3 extends over 14 amino acids. The CDR3 DNA is TGTGCCAGCAGCGTCCAGGACAGAGCCTACGAGCAGTACTTC. It encodes CASSVQDRAYEQYF.